Following are 15 T cell receptor beta chains from one sample sequenced in a study of PD-1 blockade in classical Hodgkin lymphoma. Time point noted: cycle 4 day 1 (C4D1), after 6 weeks of nivolumab. Every patient experienced relapse after autologous stem cell transplantation, and brentuximab vedotin exposure varied. Sequencing was performed with immunoSEQ multiplex PCR; in TCRdb, only in-frame clones are kept and a portion is missing. The sample lists 80,000 to 100,000 clones, 85% to 95% seen once, with just under 2% in the top ten. Sample: peripheral blood mononuclear cells (PBMCs), taken before the fourth cycle of nivolumab. The origin of the receptors is a human donor with classical Hodgkin lymphoma.

The V and J genes are TRBV2 and TRBJ1-2; weak D call: TRBD1 (6 bases). The CDR3 extends over 16 amino acids. Germline loops: CDR1 SNHLY, CDR2 FYNNEI. The V end was cut by 5 bases, the J end by 5 bases, with 21 bases between. This chain's CDR3 is CASSLRRTDFMYGYTF. CDR3 nucleotides: TGTGCCAGCAGTCTTAGACGGACAGACTTCATGTATGGCTACACCTTC. The full variable domain, its missing parts supplied by reference TRBV2 and TRBJ1-2, is EPEVTQTPSHQVTQMGQEVILRCVPISNHLYFYWYRQILGQKVEFLVSFYNNEISEKSEIFDDQFSVERPDGSNFTLKIRSTKLEDSAMYFCASSLRRTDFMYGYTFGSGTRLTVV.

Here the CDR3 DNA reads TGCGCCAGCAGCCACCAATGGGGACAGGGGAACACCGGGGAGCTGTTTTTT. Translation: CASSHQWGQGNTGELFF. This sequence joins TRBV4-1 and TRBJ2-2; 9 bases match TRBD1. Germline V gives CDR1 MGHRA, CDR2 YSYEKL. V lost 3 bases, J lost 1 base, and 6 bases stayed unmatched. The CDR3 has 17 residues.

The chain has TRBV6-6 and TRBJ2-3; no clear D gene. The CDR3 has 14 amino acids. CDR1 and CDR2 from the germline V gene are MNHNY and SVGAGI (reference sequence). V was clipped by 8 bases and J by 2 bases, with 14 bases between them. DNA for the CDR3: TGTGCCAGCGGGCGGCTAGATTCCACAGATACGCAGTATTTT. It translates to CASGRLDSTDTQYF.

The chain combines TRBV4-1 with TRBJ2-7; 7 bases fit TRBD2. Per germline, CDR1 MGHRA and CDR2 YSYEKL. J gave up 3 bases and V 0 bases, and 5 bases lay outside the gene matches. The CDR3 runs to 15 residues. This CDR3 is CASSQDSRDYYEQYF. In DNA, the CDR3 is TGCGCCAGCAGCCAAGACAGCCGGGACTACTACGAGCAGTACTTC.

The J gene is TRBJ1-2, the V gene TRBV5-1, with unresolved D. CDR1 and CDR2 from the germline V gene are SGHRS and YFSETQ. The CDR3 extends over 14 amino acids. Trimming took 2 bases from V and 6 from J, leaving 14 bases between them. CDR3 nucleotide sequence: TGCGCCAGCAGCTTAAGCACTCCGAGGGATGGCTACACCTTC. Protein: CASSLSTPRDGYTF.

J is TRBJ1-1 and V is TRBV6-5; TRBD1 matches 9 bases. The length of the CDR3 is 14 residues. Trimming removed 5 bases from V and 4 bases from J; junction bases left unmatched: 5. Germline loops: CDR1 MNHEY, CDR2 SVGAGI. The CDR3 bases are TGTGCCAGCAGTGGGACAGGGAGGGCCACTGAAGCTTTCTTT. Translation gives CASSGTGRATEAFF.

The rearrangement joins TRBV5-5 to TRBJ1-1, with D unclear. Germline lookup yields CDR1 SGHKS and CDR2 YYEKEE (reference sequence). V lost 4 bases and J lost 2, with 15 bases in between. The CDR3 spans 15 residues. CDR3 loop: CASSLEVGVNTEAFF. In DNA form, the CDR3 reads TGTGCCAGCAGCCTCGAGGTTGGGGTAAACACTGAAGCTTTCTTT.

The chain joins TRBV30 to TRBJ1-1; 7 nucleotides align to TRBD1. The germline CDR1 and CDR2 sequences are GTSNPN and SVGIG (reference sequence). Germline trimming cut 3 bases from V and 3 bases from J; bases unmatched to any gene: 4. The CDR3 loop spans 13 amino acids. CDR3 amino acids: CAWRGTAHTEAFF. The CDR3, as DNA: TGTGCCTGGAGAGGGACAGCCCACACTGAAGCTTTCTTT.

The chain has TRBV6-5 and TRBJ2-1, with TRBD1 identical over 12 bases. V was clipped by 6 bases and J by 10 bases; unmatched bases: 7. The CDR3 consists of 14 residues. CDR1 MNHEY and CDR2 SVGAGI come from the germline V gene. CDR3 protein: CASRLGQGAGEQFF. The CDR3 DNA follows: TGTGCCAGCAGACTGGGACAGGGGGCAGGGGAGCAGTTCTTC.

This rearrangement joins TRBV7-2 to TRBJ2-1, with TRBD2 matching 8 bases. Germline-derived CDR1 and CDR2 are SGHTA and FQGNSA. CDR3 size: 15 residues. V trimming: 5 bases; J trimming: 10 bases; junction bases outside the gene matches: 13. CDR3 in amino acids: CASSQGTSPSNEQFF. The CDR3 DNA reads as TGTGCCAGCAGCCAAGGGACTAGTCCTTCCAACGAGCAGTTCTTC.

The chain has TRBV2 and TRBJ1-3; 7 bases map to TRBD1. CDR1 is SNHLY, CDR2 FYNNEI, per germline. Germline trimming cut 4 bases from V and 2 bases from J; bases unmatched to any gene: 5. The CDR3 runs to 15 residues. The CDR3 DNA is TGTGCCAGCAGTGGCCGGGACAGAGCTGGAAACACCATATATTTT. Protein: CASSGRDRAGNTIYF.

V and J are TRBV19 and TRBJ2-1, with a weak D call TRBD2 (6 bases). Trimming removed 3 bases from V and 0 bases from J, with 18 bases in between. CDR1 LNHDA and CDR2 SQIVND come from the germline V gene (reference sequence). The CDR3 totals 18 residues. The CDR3 DNA sequence: TGTGCCAGTAGTATCCGTGGGAGGACTCTGAGCTCCTACAATGAGCAGTTCTTC. This translates into CASSIRGRTLSSYNEQFF.

This clone was counted a few times. V is TRBV27 and J is TRBJ1-2; 7 nucleotides match TRBD1. CDR3 size: 16 residues. Germline CDR1 is MNHEY and CDR2 is SMNVEV (reference sequence). Trimming took 4 bases from V and 5 from J; bases not matched to a gene: 13. CDR3 nucleotides: TGTGCCAGCAGTTCACACCAGCCGGGACAGTATTATGGCTACACCTTC. The encoded protein is CASSSHQPGQYYGYTF.

The J gene is TRBJ2-1, the V gene TRBV21-1; the table calls TRBD2, which could not be checked here. TRBV21-1 is an annotated pseudogene. CDR3 length equals 15 residues. This CDR3 is CASSFGLAGYNEQFF. The CDR3 region has the DNA TGTGCCAGCAGCTTCGGACTAGCGGGTTACAATGAGCAGTTCTTC.

This clone has a single count. V gene TRBV5-1 combines with J gene TRBJ2-5; TRBD1 is a possible D gene (5 bases). Germline CDR1 and CDR2: SGHRS and YFSETQ. V was pared by 6 bases and J by 1 base, with 19 bases between. The CDR3 covers 16 residues. DNA for the CDR3: TGCGCCAGCACCCTCCCGGGTAAGGGGATCCAAGAGACCCAGTACTTC. Its translation: CASTLPGKGIQETQYF.